A single sample is the source of the 24 T cell receptor beta chains below, sequenced in a study of Ad26.COV2.S vaccination and SARS-CoV-2 variants. The table came from immunoSEQ multiplex PCR; TCRdb's copy has only in-frame clones and leaves some out. The sample carries approximately 360,000 clones, around four fifths recorded once. Treatment denoted: about 20 received Ad26.COV2.S at low or high dose, single or two shots; about 5 received placebo; per-sample allocation not given. All samples were drawn on day 63, counting from the first vaccine or placebo injection. The specimen was peripheral blood, collected in a trial of Ad26.COV2.S vaccine versus placebo. The receptors come from a person between 18 and 65 years old who received the Ad26.COV2.S COVID-19 vaccine or a placebo.

The chain couples TRBV7-9 to TRBJ1-6; 8 positions agree with TRBD1. The V segment lost 5 bases and the J segment 6 bases; nucleotides outside the gene matches: 9. The germline V gene has CDR1 SEHNR and CDR2 FQNEAQ (reference sequence). The CDR3 has 16 residues. The CDR3 reads CASSQGQGFFNSPLHF. CDR3 nucleotides: TGTGCCAGCAGCCAAGGACAGGGATTTTTTAATTCACCCCTCCACTTT.

The chain combines TRBV6-2 or TRBV6-3 with TRBJ2-7, with D possibly TRBD2 on 5 matching bases. The length of the CDR3 is 18 residues. Between the trimmed V and J ends, which lost 6 bases and 0 bases, there was a span of 24 bases. Germline V gene data show CDR1 as MNHEY and CDR2 as SVGEGT. In DNA form, the CDR3 reads TGTGCCAGCAGCCTACGAGACCGCATAGGACTGGCCTCCTACGAGCAGTACTTC. This sequence encodes CASSLRDRIGLASYEQYF.

This clone was recorded a few times. The rearrangement joins TRBV5-4 to TRBJ2-2, with a possible D match to TRBD1 (6 bases). The germline CDR1 and CDR2 sequences are SGHNT and YYREEE (reference sequence). V dropped 4 bases and J dropped 2 bases, with 12 bases sitting between them. This CDR3 is built from 15 residues. The CDR3 nucleotides read TGTGCCAGCAGCCGTGGACAGCCCAACACCGGGGAGCTGTTTTTT. Amino acid sequence: CASSRGQPNTGELFF.

V gene TRBV27 combines with J gene TRBJ2-1; 16 bases match TRBD2. Germline CDR1 MNHEY, CDR2 SMNVEV (reference sequence). The CDR3 extends over 19 amino acids. Trimming at V came to 4 bases and at J to 0 bases, leaving 6 bases not matched to a gene. Here the CDR3 DNA reads TGTGCCAGCAGTTCAACGGGACTAGCGGGAGGGCACTCCTACAATGAGCAGTTCTTC. It yields the protein CASSSTGLAGGHSYNEQFF.

This clone has more than one count but fewer than ten. The chain links TRBV2 to TRBJ1-5, with TRBD1 matching over 7 bases. The CDR3 sequence is 14 residues long. Looked up from germline, CDR1 is SNHLY and CDR2 is FYNNEI. Trimming removed 8 bases from V and 0 bases from J; junction bases left unmatched: 4. CDR3: CASAGDSSNQPQHF. CDR3 bases: TGTGCCAGCGCTGGGGACAGTAGCAATCAGCCCCAGCATTTT.

The chain has TRBV11-2 and TRBJ2-3; 7 bases agree with TRBD2. V gave up 5 bases and J gave up 5 bases; unmatched junction bases: 7. The germline V gene has CDR1 SGHAT and CDR2 FQNNGV. The CDR3 contains 14 residues. The CDR3 bases are TGTGCCAGCAGCCCCGGGGGGATGAAAGATACGCAGTATTTT. It is translated as CASSPGGMKDTQYF.

This chain links TRBV6-5 with TRBJ2-3; unclear D gene. Germline-derived CDR1 and CDR2 are MNHEY and SVGAGI. This CDR3 is 11 amino acids long. With 8 bases removed from V and 5 bases from J, the gap between germline ends came to 8 bases. The CDR3 protein is CASFKLDTQYF. The CDR3 bases are TGTGCCAGCTTTAAATTAGATACGCAGTATTTT.

Points on this clone: An end of the junction does not agree with germline; a read error may underlie this. The rearrangement uses TRBV7-9 and TRBJ1-1; possibly TRBD1 for D (5 bases). CDR3 length: 11 amino acids. The germline V gene has CDR1 SEHNR and CDR2 FQNEAQ (reference sequence). The CDR3 loop reads CASSLSGPANF. The CDR3 nucleotides are TGTGCCAGCAGCTTATCGGGACCCGCGAACTTT.

The chain uses TRBV27 and TRBJ2-7; 13 nucleotides line up with TRBD2. J was trimmed by 3 bases and V by 8 bases; bases with no gene match: 10. Germline-derived CDR1 and CDR2 are MNHEY and SMNVEV (reference sequence). The CDR3 spans 16 residues. CDR3 in amino acids: CASSRLGTSGNYEQYF. The CDR3, as DNA: TGTGCCAGCTCTAGGTTGGGGACTAGCGGGAACTACGAGCAGTACTTC.

V is TRBV3-1 (or the pseudogene TRBV3-2) and J is TRBJ2-3, with D perhaps matching TRBD1 (7 bases). CDR1 is LGHDT and CDR2 is YNNKEL in the germline V gene (reference sequence). The CDR3 extends over 16 amino acids. V was shortened by 1 base and J by 2 bases, with 13 bases between the two germline ends. CDR3 protein: CASSQGGTAFTDTQYF. The DNA for the CDR3 is TGTGCCAGCAGCCAAGGCGGGACAGCTTTCACAGATACGCAGTATTTT.

The chain is built from TRBV18 and TRBJ2-7; possibly TRBD1 or TRBD2 for D (5 bases each). The V gene lost 2 bases and the J gene lost 4 bases, with 12 bases spanning the gap. Germline assignment: CDR1 KGHSH and CDR2 LQKENI. The CDR3 runs 14 residues. Written as DNA, the CDR3 is TGTGCCAGCTCACCAGTTGGGGACGCATACGAGCAGTACTTC. This encodes CASSPVGDAYEQYF.

The CDR3 DNA sequence: TGTGCCAGCAGCCCCGGGGACCGTCAACAGGGACATACGCAGTATTTT. This translates into CASSPGDRQQGHTQYF. The chain couples TRBV3-1 (or the pseudogene TRBV3-2) to TRBJ2-3; maybe TRBD1 (6 bases). CDR3 length equals 16 residues. Germline loops: CDR1 LGHDT, CDR2 YNNKEL (reference sequence). Trimming removed 4 bases from V and 7 bases from J, with 21 bases in between.

This chain links TRBV19 with TRBJ1-1; possible D gene TRBD1, 6 bases. The germline gives CDR1 LNHDA, CDR2 SQIVND (reference sequence). This CDR3 spans 15 amino acids. V was cut by 4 bases and J by 1 base, with 13 bases left in between. CDR3 in DNA: TGTGCCAGTAGTAAACAGGGAGGGAGGAACACTGAAGCTTTCTTT. Its translation is CASSKQGGRNTEAFF.

This sequence joins TRBV2 and TRBJ1-2; a weak D match, TRBD1 (6 bases). V lost 9 bases, J lost 4 bases, and 21 bases lay in between. The CDR3 has 15 residues. Germline values: CDR1 SNHLY, CDR2 FYNNEI. CDR3 nucleotides: TGTGCCAGTCTACTTCGTCAGGGGAGGTCCTATGGCTACACCTTC. This codes for CASLLRQGRSYGYTF. The whole variable domain, filled in from reference TRBV2 and TRBJ1-2, reads EPEVTQTPSHQVTQMGQEVILRCVPISNHLYFYWYRQILGQKVEFLVSFYNNEISEKSEIFDDQFSVERPDGSNFTLKIRSTKLEDSAMYFCASLLRQGRSYGYTFGSGTRLTVV.

A remark on this clone: This sample also contains other DNA sequences that code for the same CDR3. V is TRBV5-1 and J is TRBJ2-1; the match to TRBD2 covers 12 bases. With V trimmed by 4 bases and J by 2 bases, 4 bases remained unmatched. The CDR3 contains 16 residues. Germline V CDR1 and CDR2: SGHRS, YFSETQ. The CDR3 loop reads CASSRRTSGAYNEQFF. For the CDR3, the DNA is TGCGCCAGCAGCCGCCGGACTAGCGGGGCCTACAATGAGCAGTTCTTC.

The CDR3 DNA follows: TGTGCCACCAGCAGCCTGGCGTATTCTACAGAAGAGACCCAGTACTTC. As protein: CATSSLAYSTEETQYF. This rearrangement joins TRBV15 to TRBJ2-5; D gene uncertain. The CDR3 loop spans 16 amino acids. Germline-derived CDR1 and CDR2 are LNHNV and YYDKDF (reference sequence). Trimming took off 3 bases at V and 3 bases at J, with 17 bases between the two ends.

This chain connects TRBV4-1 to TRBJ2-7, with TRBD2 identical over 8 bases. Trimming removed 4 bases from V and 6 bases from J; junction bases left unmatched: 11. The CDR3 runs to 15 residues. Germline V gene sequence: CDR1 MGHRA, CDR2 YSYEKL. The CDR3 loop reads CASSPAPGTRTEQYF. DNA for the CDR3: TGCGCCAGCAGCCCGGCCCCCGGGACTAGGACCGAGCAGTACTTC.

This clone appeared a few times. The chain joins TRBV19 to TRBJ1-5, with TRBD1 matching 7 bases. The germline V gene has CDR1 LNHDA and CDR2 SQIVND (reference sequence). This CDR3 spans 14 amino acids. V lost 5 bases and J lost 6; bases outside the gene matches: 7. This CDR3 is CASSSTTGAQPQHF. The CDR3 DNA is TGTGCCAGTAGTTCCACTACAGGGGCTCAGCCCCAGCATTTT.

The table lists this clone with a few counts. This chain uses TRBV6-6 with TRBJ1-5, with D possibly being TRBD1 (5 bases). Germline CDR1 and CDR2: MNHNY and SVGAGI (reference sequence). The length of the CDR3 is 12 residues. This CDR3 reads CAEGGANQPQHF. The CDR3 DNA reads as TGTGCTGAGGGCGGGGCCAATCAGCCCCAGCATTTT.

The genes are TRBV6-5 and TRBJ2-5; the D is unclear. Germline V gene sequence: CDR1 MNHEY, CDR2 SVGAGI. V lost 3 bases and J lost 7, with 9 bases in between. This CDR3 has 12 amino acids. CDR3 region: CASSYSLGTQYF. CDR3 nucleotides: TGTGCCAGCAGTTATTCGTTAGGGACCCAGTACTTC.

The chain joins TRBV7-3 to TRBJ2-2; D unclear. The V gene's germline CDR1 is SGHTA and CDR2 FQGTGA. This CDR3 has 12 residues. The ends were cut back, 6 bases at V and 0 bases at J, with 2 bases in the middle. The CDR3 bases are TGTGCCAGCAGGACGAACACCGGGGAGCTGTTTTTT. Its translation: CASRTNTGELFF.

The chain couples TRBV14 to TRBJ2-6; 11 bases are a match to TRBD2. Trimming cost V 4 bases and J 1 base; bases outside gene matches: 6. The CDR3 contains 18 residues. Germline CDR1 SGHDN, CDR2 FVKESK. The CDR3 region is CASSPGLAVSSGANVLTF. The CDR3 nucleotides read TGTGCCAGCAGCCCGGGACTAGCGGTTTCTTCTGGGGCCAACGTCCTGACTTTC.

The genes are TRBV6-5 and TRBJ2-3; 10 bases line up with TRBD2. Germline loops: CDR1 MNHEY, CDR2 SVGAGI. The CDR3 contains 14 residues. V dropped 5 bases and J dropped 5; count of bases not matched to a gene: 4. Here the CDR3 DNA reads TGTGCCAGCAGTAGAGCGGGAGGGGTAGATACGCAGTATTTT. This encodes CASSRAGGVDTQYF.

This clone was seen just once. This rearrangement joins TRBV7-3 to TRBJ2-7; D remains ambiguous. With 4 bases removed from V and 6 bases from J, the gap between germline ends came to 16 bases. The CDR3 consists of 14 residues. The germline gives CDR1 SGHTA, CDR2 FQGTGA. Here the CDR3 reads CASSSLPPGAEQYF. As DNA, the CDR3 is TGTGCCAGCAGCTCTCTTCCCCCAGGTGCCGAGCAGTACTTC.